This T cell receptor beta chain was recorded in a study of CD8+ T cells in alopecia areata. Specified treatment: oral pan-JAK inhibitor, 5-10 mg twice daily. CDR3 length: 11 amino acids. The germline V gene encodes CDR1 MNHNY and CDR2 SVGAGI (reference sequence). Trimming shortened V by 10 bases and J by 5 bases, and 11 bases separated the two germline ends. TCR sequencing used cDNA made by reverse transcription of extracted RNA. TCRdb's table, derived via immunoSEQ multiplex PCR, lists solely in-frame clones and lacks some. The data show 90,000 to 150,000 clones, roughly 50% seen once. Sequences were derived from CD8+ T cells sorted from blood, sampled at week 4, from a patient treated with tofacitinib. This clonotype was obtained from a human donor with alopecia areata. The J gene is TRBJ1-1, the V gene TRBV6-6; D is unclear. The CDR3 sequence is CAITARTEAFF. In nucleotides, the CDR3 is TGTGCCATCACAGCCCGAACTGAAGCTTTCTTT.